This is a list of T cell receptor beta chains from one sample in a study of post-analysis software for immune sequencing data. MiXCR, applied by TCRdb to the PCR reads, yields one record per CDR3 protein. The sample has a few hundred thousand distinct CDR3 sequences, roughly 35% seen once. The sample consisted of blood. These TCRs come from a girl under 18 with multiple sclerosis. Each CDR3 is given with its conserved first and last residue. D genes are given only for firm matches. For some rows the clone size is stated as once, few or many, or as a class when expanded; others skip it.

D	J	V	size	CDR3	DNA
NA	TRBJ2-7	TRBV5-1	few	CASSSWDEQYF	TGCGCCAGCAGCTCTTGGGACGAGCAGTACTTC
TRBD1	TRBJ2-1	TRBV6-6	few	CASSDRGEYNEQFF	TGTGCCAGCAGTGACAGGGGAGAGTACAATGAGCAGTTCTTC
NA	TRBJ2-7	TRBV2	NA	CASSEGHPTYYEQYF	TGTGCCAGCAGTGAAGGGCACCCAACCTACTACGAGCAGTACTTC
NA	TRBJ2-3	TRBV20-1	few	CSATGPPTTDTQYF	TGCAGTGCTACGGGACCCCCAACAACAGATACGCAGTATTTT
NA	TRBJ2-7	TRBV6-2/TRBV6-3	few	CASSTWGILVHEQYF	TGTGCCAGCAGTACCTGGGGTATCCTCGTCCACGAGCAGTACTTC
NA	TRBJ2-2	TRBV10-3	NA	CAIGRAPNTGELFF	TGTGCCATTGGGCGGGCGCCGAACACCGGGGAGCTGTTTTTT
NA	TRBJ1-2	TRBV6-6	few	CASSYPDGWYGYTF	TGTGCCAGCAGTTACCCGGACGGATGGTATGGCTACACCTTC
NA	TRBJ1-1	TRBV10-3	NA	CAIEGISINTEAFF	TGTGCCATCGAAGGAATATCTATCAACACTGAAGCTTTCTTT
NA	TRBJ2-3	TRBV7-9	few	CASCRDEGDTQYF	TGTGCCAGCTGCCGGGATGAAGGGGATACGCAGTATTTT
NA	TRBJ2-7	TRBV12-3/TRBV12-4	NA	CASSPRGGATYEQYF	TGTGCCAGCAGCCCTAGGGGGGGTGCGACCTACGAGCAGTACTTC
TRBD1	TRBJ2-7	TRBV10-1	NA	CASSESWQGDKGEQYF	TGCGCCAGCAGTGAGTCATGGCAGGGGGATAAAGGCGAGCAGTACTTC
TRBD2	TRBJ2-3	TRBV12-3/TRBV12-4	NA	CASSPTSGGADTEYF	TGTGCCAGCAGTCCAACTAGCGGGGGAGCAGATACGGAATATTTT
NA	TRBJ1-1	TRBV29-1	NA	CSGRGQLNTEAFF	TGCAGCGGCCGTGGACAGTTGAACACTGAAGCTTTCTTT
TRBD1	TRBJ2-6	TRBV3-1	NA	CASSQALGQGFSGANVLTF	TGTGCCAGCAGCCAAGCGTTGGGACAGGGGTTTTCTGGGGCCAACGTCCTGACTTTC
TRBD2	TRBJ2-7	TRBV20-1	NA	CSARGGQRGVSYEQYF	TGCAGTGCTAGGGGGGGCCAGCGGGGGGTCTCCTACGAGCAGTACTTC
NA	TRBJ2-1	TRBV20-1	NA	CSARGLRLFTPTGAYNEQFF	TGCAGTGCTAGAGGCCTCAGGTTATTTACCCCCACGGGCGCCTACAATGAGCAGTTCTTC
NA	TRBJ2-5	TRBV3-1	NA	CASSQRRGRLQETQYF	TGTGCCAGCAGCCAAAGGAGGGGGAGGCTCCAAGAGACCCAGTACTTC
NA	TRBJ2-7	TRBV3-1	medium-sized	CASSPRGASYEQYF	TGTGCCAGCAGCCCCCGTGGGGCCTCCTACGAGCAGTACTTC
TRBD2	TRBJ2-1	TRBV27	NA	CASSFGLAGNNEQFF	TGTGCCAGCAGTTTTGGACTAGCGGGGAATAATGAGCAGTTCTTC
TRBD2	TRBJ2-1	TRBV10-3	NA	CGISESTSGEYNEQFF	TGTGGCATCAGTGAGTCAACTAGCGGCGAATACAATGAGCAGTTCTTC
TRBD1	TRBJ2-3	TRBV7-3	NA	CASSSSGQGTAMQYF	TGTGCCAGCAGCTCCTCGGGACAGGGTACCGCGATGCAGTATTTT
TRBD2	TRBJ2-4	TRBV6-5	NA	CASRSAGGRNIQYF	TGTGCCAGCCGTTCAGCGGGGGGGCGGAACATTCAGTACTTC
TRBD2	TRBJ2-1	TRBV5-4	NA	CASSLGLAGGQTEQFF	TGTGCCAGCAGCCTGGGACTAGCGGGGGGGCAAACTGAGCAGTTCTTC
NA	TRBJ1-1	TRBV11-2	NA	CASSFRVADTEAFF	TGTGCCAGCAGCTTTAGAGTTGCGGACACTGAAGCTTTCTTT
TRBD1	TRBJ2-7	TRBV19	few	CASSIGRGLNYEQYF	TGTGCCAGTAGTATAGGCAGGGGGCTCAACTACGAGCAGTACTTC
TRBD1	TRBJ1-4	TRBV4-1	NA	CASSQDRGTELEKLFF	TGCGCCAGCAGCCAAGATCGGGGGACAGAACTTGAAAAACTGTTTTTT
TRBD1	TRBJ2-3	TRBV5-1	once	CASSLGDRSPADTQYF	TGCGCCAGCAGCTTGGGGGACAGGAGTCCCGCAGATACGCAGTATTTT
NA	TRBJ1-1	TRBV7-2	NA	CASSLRLNTEAFF	TGTGCCAGCAGCTTACGTCTGAACACTGAAGCTTTCTTT
NA	TRBJ2-2	TRBV5-1	NA	CASSSGAGELFF	TGCGCCAGCAGCTCGGGAGCCGGGGAGCTGTTTTTT
TRBD2	TRBJ2-1	TRBV12-3/TRBV12-4	NA	CASSSRTRSYNEQFF	TGTGCCAGCAGTTCCAGGACTAGATCCTACAATGAGCAGTTCTTC
TRBD1	TRBJ2-4	TRBV14	few	CASGIQGANIQYF	TGTGCCAGCGGAATACAGGGGGCCAACATTCAGTACTTC
TRBD1	TRBJ1-2	TRBV20-1	NA	CSAPIWRDSANYGYTF	TGCAGTGCTCCAATATGGCGGGACAGTGCTAACTATGGCTACACCTTC
TRBD2	TRBJ2-7	TRBV6-2/TRBV6-3	few	CASDLAGDSYEQYF	TGTGCCAGTGATCTAGCGGGAGACTCCTACGAGCAGTACTTC
NA	TRBJ1-4	TRBV4-1	NA	CASSYRREKLFF	TGCGCCAGCAGCTACAGGCGAGAAAAACTGTTTTTT
TRBD1	TRBJ1-5	TRBV7-9	few	CASSPLTGEGPQHF	TGTGCCAGCAGCCCCCTGACAGGGGAAGGGCCCCAGCATTTT
NA	TRBJ1-5	TRBV7-9	NA	CASSSGLSRGQPQHF	TGTGCCAGCAGCTCGGGACTCTCGAGAGGTCAGCCCCAGCATTTT
NA	TRBJ2-5	TRBV6-7	NA	CASSSPSDREGRETQYF	TGTGCCAGCAGCTCACCTTCTGACAGGGAGGGTCGAGAGACCCAGTACTTC
NA	TRBJ2-7	TRBV7-8	NA	CASLGWQVVYNEQYF	TGTGCCAGCTTAGGTTGGCAGGTCGTCTACAATGAGCAGTACTTC
TRBD2	TRBJ2-3	TRBV12-3/TRBV12-4	NA	CAIGAPDRGSGLAGPSTDMQYF	TGTGCCATAGGGGCCCCGGACAGGGGGTCGGGACTAGCGGGTCCTAGCACAGATATGCAGTATTTT
NA	TRBJ2-1	TRBV5-1	few	CASSSTGGGEQFF	TGCGCCAGCAGCTCTACAGGGGGGGGTGAGCAGTTCTTC
NA	TRBJ1-2	TRBV7-8	NA	CASSTLPGENYGYTF	TGTGCCAGCAGCACCCTCCCGGGAGAGAACTATGGCTACACCTTC
TRBD1	TRBJ2-7	TRBV10-3	many	CAIGQAFSYEQYF	TGTGCCATCGGACAGGCCTTCTCCTACGAGCAGTACTTC
TRBD1	TRBJ2-5	TRBV11-2	few	CASSPTTGPAGETQYF	TGTGCCAGCAGCCCCACGACAGGGCCGGCAGGAGAGACCCAGTACTTC
NA	TRBJ2-5	TRBV7-9	NA	CASSLGDVEGTQYF	TGTGCCAGCAGCTTAGGGGACGTTGAAGGGACCCAGTACTTC
TRBD1	TRBJ2-2	TRBV27	few	CASRDGTVITGELFF	TGTGCCAGCAGGGACGGGACAGTTATCACCGGGGAGCTGTTTTTT
TRBD2	TRBJ2-3	TRBV9	NA	CASSVVSGGTDTQYF	TGTGCCAGCAGCGTAGTGAGCGGGGGTACAGATACGCAGTATTTT
TRBD1	TRBJ2-5	TRBV6-5	NA	CASSPMGQTGETQYF	TGTGCCAGCAGCCCCATGGGACAGACGGGGGAGACCCAGTACTTC
NA	TRBJ1-2	TRBV6-5	NA	CASSTNTFNYGYTF	TGTGCCAGCAGCACCAACACTTTTAACTATGGCTACACCTTC
NA	TRBJ2-6	TRBV3-1	NA	CASSLTYSGANVLTF	TGTGCCAGCAGCCTTACATACTCTGGGGCCAACGTCCTGACTTTC
TRBD1	TRBJ1-6	TRBV12-3/TRBV12-4	NA	CASSFRQGVYSPLHF	TGTGCCAGCAGTTTCCGACAGGGAGTGTATTCACCCCTCCACTTT
TRBD2	TRBJ2-3	TRBV4-1	NA	CASSFRGAGGLEDTQYF	TGCGCCAGCAGCTTCCGGGGGGCGGGGGGCCTCGAAGATACGCAGTATTTT
NA	TRBJ1-1	TRBV12-3/TRBV12-4	NA	CASSLWRDTEAFF	TGTGCCAGCAGTTTGTGGCGGGACACTGAAGCTTTCTTT
NA	TRBJ2-4	TRBV2	NA	CASRLQGGEWNIQYF	TGTGCCAGCAGACTACAGGGTGGGGAGTGGAACATTCAGTACTTC
TRBD1	TRBJ2-2	TRBV12-3/TRBV12-4	NA	CASTRGWEQGASVWTGELFF	TGTGCCAGCACCCGAGGGTGGGAACAGGGGGCGTCGGTTTGGACCGGGGAGCTGTTTTTT
NA	TRBJ1-5	TRBV12-3/TRBV12-4	few	CASKVANQPQHF	TGTGCCAGCAAAGTCGCTAATCAGCCCCAGCATTTT
NA	TRBJ2-1	TRBV20-1	NA	CSARDKVPPYNEQFF	TGCAGTGCTAGAGATAAGGTACCACCCTACAATGAGCAGTTCTTC
NA	TRBJ1-2	TRBV29-1	NA	CSVGLTGGGYTF	TGCAGCGTTGGCCTGACAGGAGGCGGCTACACCTTC
NA	TRBJ2-3	TRBV7-2	many	CASSLSWGTDTQYF	TGTGCCAGCAGCTTAAGCTGGGGCACAGATACGCAGTATTTT
TRBD2	TRBJ2-3	TRBV12-3/TRBV12-4	NA	CASSLPSGAGDTRYF	TGTGCCAGCAGTTTGCCTAGCGGGGCAGGGGATACGCGGTATTTT